This entry is about one T cell receptor (beta chain). This clone has a handful of counts. Its cognate antigen has yet to be identified. Base quality data are lacking; no much larger clone is found one base away. The data are from a study of shared clonotypes between healthy human individuals (dated by TCRdb to about 2020). Study-level background: Three men and a couple of women, aged 18 to 49 years, made up the cohort. Per donor, three plates each were used for CD4 naive and CD4 memory, two for CD8 naive, and one for CD8 memory. To increase sequencing depth and limit assay-specific biases, different laboratories used diverse techniques to prepare libraries and sequence TCR repertoires. The study deeply sequenced blood TCR repertoires of about 5 healthy adults to estimate repertoire size and the extent of clonotype sharing between individuals. Each donor's leukapheresis produced roughly between roughly 0.85 and 9.5 billion PBMCs. What the research found in general, with its limitations: Estimated clonotype richness was generally larger for naive than for memory subsets. Higher generation probabilities were observed for clonotypes shared by all four sorted-subset donors than for non-shared clonotypes. Pairwise subsampling led to the expectation that sequencing depth would affect the degree of clonotype sharing among donors. Sharing across a handful of donors was observed for approximately 5% of naive CD4, less than 4% of naive CD8, 2% to 2.5% of memory CD4, and less than 0.45% of memory CD8 clonotypes. The genetic and exposure-history diversity represented was limited by the small number of donors. Incomplete sequencing was indicated by rarefaction of sorted-subset datasets, despite the large sequencing depth. Only blood was sampled, and tissue TCR repertoires likely differ from those in blood.

From the cysteine up to the phenylalanine, the CDR3 has a length of 13 residues. Here the CDR3 DNA is all that survives: 39 bases in frame from base 1. The germline V gene yields SGHVS for CDR1 and FNYEAQ for CDR2. TCR CDR3 regions were amplified from genomic DNA by multiplex PCR using the deep immunoSEQ assay. Extracted genomic DNA from each cell subset was distributed evenly across all wells of several immunoSEQ 96-well plates, and each plate was treated as a replicate. For sorted subsets, roughly 190 ng of genomic DNA, equivalent to 25,000 to 30,000 T cell genomes, went into each replicate PCR. Purified libraries were quantified with a Qubit 3.0 fluorometer, sized on a Bioanalyzer 2100, and re-quantified with the KAPA Library Quantification kit. A separate single-read 150-cycle Illumina NextSeq 550 flow cell was used to sequence each immunoSEQ 96-well plate. The original methods were these. Because only junctional sequences without quality scores were contained in the immunoSEQ output, filtering matching that applied to full-length reads could not be performed. Sequences were annotated with PyIR, a Python wrapper for IgBLAST v1.9, and V/J genes and CDR3 were assigned using IMGT germline references. Reads were removed for weak V/J assignments (E-value above 1e-6), missing CDR3, stop codons, out-of-frame junctions, or ambiguous translated residues. V3J clonotypes were defined as sequences sharing an identical inferred V gene, J gene, and CDR3 amino acid sequence. Percentage overlap between repertoires was computed as shared unique clonotypes divided by the size of the smaller repertoire. RTK rarefaction, the Chao1 estimator, and Recon v2.1 estimates of unobserved clonotypes were used to assess repertoire richness. Generation probabilities were computed with OLGA for all TCRbeta clonotypes obtained by the gDNA method from several donors. Here the immuneACCESS table is served through TCRdb, limited to in-frame sequences with V and J called. Missing clones are a known gap in these copies; in checked studies unresolved V genes cover under half, and the rest lacks a known reason. The V and J calls and the clone size are those of that table, but D and trimming were determined from the DNA. The sample table records roughly 2.5 million clones; over 85% of these occur just once. Roughly 0.15% of the sample belongs to the ten largest clones.

The donors were healthy, HIV-negative adults with no recently reported acute infections or vaccinations. All donors were Caucasian adults living in Nashville, Tennessee, USA. CD4+ T cells were enriched by magnetic negative selection, after which naive cells were positively selected on CD45RA and the negative fraction was taken as the memory subset. Blood was collected by leukapheresis, and PBMCs were isolated by Ficoll-Histopaque density gradient centrifugation and then cryopreserved in liquid nitrogen vapor phase. Analytical flow cytometry was used to check the purity and quantity of each magnetically sorted T cell population. Each sorted fraction had its genomic DNA isolated and then quantified by UV absorbance on a Nanodrop 2000c.

The chain employs TRBV7-6 and TRBJ1-2, with 7 junctional bases fitting TRBD1. Sequencing was performed on naive CD4+ T cells sorted from blood. The cell subset or site label, as the study defines it: CD45RA+ positively selected. This TCR came from a man younger than 35 in good health. The bases are TGTGCGGCTACGACAGGGAACTTTTATGGCTACACCTTC. It translates as CAATTGNFYGYTF.